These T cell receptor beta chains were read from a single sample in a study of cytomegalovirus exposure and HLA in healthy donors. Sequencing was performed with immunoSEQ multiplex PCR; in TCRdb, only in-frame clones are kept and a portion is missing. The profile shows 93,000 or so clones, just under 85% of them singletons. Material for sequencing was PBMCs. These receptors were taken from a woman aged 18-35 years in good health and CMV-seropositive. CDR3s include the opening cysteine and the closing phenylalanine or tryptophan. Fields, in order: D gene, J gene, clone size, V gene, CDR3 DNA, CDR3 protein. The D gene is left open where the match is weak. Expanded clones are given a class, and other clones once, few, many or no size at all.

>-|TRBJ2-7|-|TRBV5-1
TGCGCCAGCAGCTTGGTTTCCGCGATAGAGTACGAGCAGTACTTC
CASSLVSAIEYEQYF
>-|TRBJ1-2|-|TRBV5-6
TGTGCCAGCAGCTTGGAGCAGGCGTGGGGCTACACCTTC
CASSLEQAWGYTF
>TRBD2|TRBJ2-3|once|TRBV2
TGTGCCAGCAGGGGAGGGACTAGCGGGGGTACTAGCACAGATACGCAGTATTTT
CASRGGTSGGTSTDTQYF
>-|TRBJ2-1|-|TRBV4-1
TGCGCCAGCAGCCTAGCACCGAGCTCCTACAATGAGCAGTTCTTC
CASSLAPSSYNEQFF
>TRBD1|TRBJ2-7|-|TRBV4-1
TGCGCCAGCAGCCGAGGGGGCATGAACGAGCAGTACTTC
CASSRGGMNEQYF
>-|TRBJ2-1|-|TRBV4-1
TGCGCCAGCAGCCAACCCGTCTCGTGGACTCCTAGTATCAAGGAGCAGTTCTTC
CASSQPVSWTPSIKEQFF
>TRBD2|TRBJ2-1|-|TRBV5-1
TGCGCCAGCAGCCCGAGTAGCGGGGGTAGCTCCTACAATGAGCAGTTCTTC
CASSPSSGGSSYNEQFF
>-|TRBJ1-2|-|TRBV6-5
TGTGCCAGCAGTTCCCCACTCGACTATGGCTACACCTTC
CASSSPLDYGYTF
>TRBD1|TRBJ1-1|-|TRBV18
TGTGCCAGCTCACTCGACAGGGTTGGGCCTGAAGCTTTCTTT
CASSLDRVGPEAFF
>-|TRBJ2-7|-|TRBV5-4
TGTGCCAGCAGCTTGAGCCCCGGGGGGCTAGCGGCTACCGAGCAGTACTTC
CASSLSPGGLAATEQYF
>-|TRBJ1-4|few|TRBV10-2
TGCGCCAGCAGTGGCAAGGAGGGTGAAAAACTGTTTTTT
CASSGKEGEKLFF
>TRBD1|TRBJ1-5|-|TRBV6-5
TGTGCCAGCAGACAGGGACAGGGTCAGCCCCAGCATTTT
CASRQGQGQPQHF
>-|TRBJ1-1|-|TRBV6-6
TGTGCCAGTGAACTAAGTGCCTCGACGAACACTGAAGCTTTCTTT
CASELSASTNTEAFF
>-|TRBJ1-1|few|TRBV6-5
TGTGCCAGCAGTTATGGCAGGGGAGACACTGAAGCTTTCTTT
CASSYGRGDTEAFF
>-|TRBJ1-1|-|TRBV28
TGTGCCAGCACCTCGCGCGGGGCGGCTTTCTTT
CASTSRGAAFF
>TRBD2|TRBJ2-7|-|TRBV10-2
TGCGCCAGCAGTGAGACTAGCGGCTACGAGCAGTACTTC
CASSETSGYEQYF
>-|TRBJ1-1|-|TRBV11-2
TGTGCCAGCAGCTTAGGGTGGGGGAGGACCACTGAAGCTTTCTTT
CASSLGWGRTTEAFF
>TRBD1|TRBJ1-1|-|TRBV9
TGTGCCAGCAGCAAAACGGACAGGACGAACACTGAAGCTTTCTTT
CASSKTDRTNTEAFF
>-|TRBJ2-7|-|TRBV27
TGTGCCAGCAGTTCAAGAATAAGAAACAGGAGAAGCTCCTACGAGCAGTACTTC
CASSSRIRNRRSSYEQYF
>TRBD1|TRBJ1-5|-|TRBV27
TGTGCCAGCAGCTACAGGGGCAGGCAGCCCCAGCATTTT
CASSYRGRQPQHF
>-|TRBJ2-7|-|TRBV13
TGTGCCAGCAGCTCCCGGGGGACCTCCTACGAGCAGTACTTC
CASSSRGTSYEQYF
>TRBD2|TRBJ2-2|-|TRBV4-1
TGCGCCAGCAGCCCACTAGCGGACACCGGGGAGCTGTTTTTT
CASSPLADTGELFF
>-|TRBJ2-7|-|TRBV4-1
TGCGCCAGCAGCCAAGTAGGTAGTAGCAACGAGCAGTACTTC
CASSQVGSSNEQYF
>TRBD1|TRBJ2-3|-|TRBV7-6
TGTGCCAGCAGCCTAGATGGCAGGGGGTGGAACACAGATACGCAGTATTTT
CASSLDGRGWNTDTQYF
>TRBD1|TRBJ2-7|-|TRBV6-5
TGTGCCAGCAGTTACGGGCAGGGGGCCAACGAGCAGTACTTC
CASSYGQGANEQYF
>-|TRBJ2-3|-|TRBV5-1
TGCGCCAGCAGCCAAAGACAGGTCACAGATACGCAGTATTTT
CASSQRQVTDTQYF
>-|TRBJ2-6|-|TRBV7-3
TGTGCCAGCAGCGAACAAGCGGCGGTTTCTGGGGCCAACGTCCTGACTTTC
CASSEQAAVSGANVLTF
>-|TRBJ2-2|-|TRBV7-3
TGTGCCAGCAGCCTGACTAGTGTCGCCGGGGAGCTGTTTTTT
CASSLTSVAGELFF
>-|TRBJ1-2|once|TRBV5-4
TGTGCCAGCAGTCGGGGGGATAACTATGGCTACACCTTC
CASSRGDNYGYTF
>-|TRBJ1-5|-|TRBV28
TGTGCCAGCAGTTTCAGCAGGCTGGGTTGGGAGCCCCAGCATTTT
CASSFSRLGWEPQHF
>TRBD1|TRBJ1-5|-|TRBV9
TGTGCCAGCAGCGCCGGGACAGGGATCCAGCCCCAGCATTTT
CASSAGTGIQPQHF
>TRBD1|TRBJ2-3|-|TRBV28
TGTGCCAGCAGTCTTGGGACAGGAAGCACAGATACGCAGTATTTT
CASSLGTGSTDTQYF
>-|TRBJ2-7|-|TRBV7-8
TGTGCCAGCAGCTCCAGATCTCGTTCCTACGAGCAGTACTTC
CASSSRSRSYEQYF
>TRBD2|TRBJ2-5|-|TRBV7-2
TGTGCCAGCAGCCAAGCGGGGGCCGGAGAGACCCAGTACTTC
CASSQAGAGETQYF
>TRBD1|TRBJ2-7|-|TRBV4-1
TGCGCCAGCAGCCCCCGACAGGGACCCTACGAGCAGTACTTC
CASSPRQGPYEQYF
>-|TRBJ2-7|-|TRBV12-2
TGTGCAAGTCGCCGGTGGACGGCGGGAGGGGAAGAGCAGTACTTC
CASRRWTAGGEEQYF
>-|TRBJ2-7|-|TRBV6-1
TGTGCCAGCATGTCCGGGATCTACGAGCAGTACTTC
CASMSGIYEQYF
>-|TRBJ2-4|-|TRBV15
TGTGCCACCAGCAGAGAAGGGACACTAAACATTCAGTACTTC
CATSREGTLNIQYF
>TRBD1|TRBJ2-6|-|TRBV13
TGTGCCAGCAGAGGGACAGGGGGCGCGGAAGGGGCCAACGTCCTGACTTTC
CASRGTGGAEGANVLTF
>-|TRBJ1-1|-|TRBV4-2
TGTGCCAGCAGCCAAGAACCCCCGAGACACCTAAAACTCGAGACTGAAGCTTTCTTT
CASSQEPPRHLKLETEAFF
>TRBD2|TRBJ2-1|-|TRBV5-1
TGCGCCAGCAGCATGGGACTAGCGGGAGGCACTGATGAGCAGTTCTTC
CASSMGLAGGTDEQFF
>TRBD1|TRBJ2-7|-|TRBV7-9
TGTGCCAGCAGCGAGCGACAGGGGGGAACCTACGAGCAGTACTTC
CASSERQGGTYEQYF
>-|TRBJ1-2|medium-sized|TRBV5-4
TGTGCCAGCAGCCCCCTTCAGGGGTACTATGGCTACACCTTC
CASSPLQGYYGYTF
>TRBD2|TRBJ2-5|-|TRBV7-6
TGTGCCAGCAGGCAGCGGGAGGACAGGTGGAAACAAGAGACCCAGTACTTC
CASRQREDRWKQETQYF
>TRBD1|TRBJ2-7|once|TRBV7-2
TGTGCCAGCAGCTTTCCCGGGACAGGGGGATACGAGCAGTACTTC
CASSFPGTGGYEQYF
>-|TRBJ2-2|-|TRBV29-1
TGCAGCGTTGAAGTCGACGGACTCGGCGTCACCGGGGAGCTGTTTTTT
CSVEVDGLGVTGELFF
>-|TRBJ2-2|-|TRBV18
TGTGCCAGCTCGCCTTACAGGGTTTCGAACACCGGGGAGCTGTTTTTT
CASSPYRVSNTGELFF
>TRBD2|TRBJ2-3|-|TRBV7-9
TGTGCCAGCAGCTTCCTTGAACTAGCGACTAGCACAGATACGCAGTATTTT
CASSFLELATSTDTQYF
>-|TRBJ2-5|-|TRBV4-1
TGCGCCAGCAGCCAAGAGGGAGCCCTGGCCCTACCGGGGGCCCAGTACTTC
CASSQEGALALPGAQYF
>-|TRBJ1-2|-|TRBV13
TGTGCCAGCAGCTTAGGCAGGGGCCCCTATGGCTACACCTTC
CASSLGRGPYGYTF
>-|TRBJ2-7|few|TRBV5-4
TGTGCCAGCAGTCCCAGTGGGTCGACTTACTACGAGCAGTACTTC
CASSPSGSTYYEQYF
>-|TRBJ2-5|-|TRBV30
TGTGCCTGGGGGGGACTGCAAGAGACCCAGTACTTC
CAWGGLQETQYF
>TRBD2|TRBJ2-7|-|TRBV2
TGTGCCAGCAGTAATGAGCGGGGGATCTCCTACGAGCAGTACTTC
CASSNERGISYEQYF
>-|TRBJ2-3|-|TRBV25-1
TGTGCCAGCAGTTTCGGGTTAGGCACAGATACGCAGTATTTT
CASSFGLGTDTQYF
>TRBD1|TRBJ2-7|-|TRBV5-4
TGTGCCAGCAGCTTGCCCGGGACAGGCCCCTTTCCGGAGTACTTC
CASSLPGTGPFPEYF